The source of this TCR beta chain is a study of memory CD8 T cells in hepatitis C reinfection (dated by TCRdb to the late 2010s). Describing the broader study: Of the five donors, three spontaneously resolved two consecutive HCV infections, and two cleared a primary infection but developed chronic infection after reinfection. An HCV reinfection was defined as a positive HCV RNA test that came after two negative tests taken at least 60 days apart. Pre-reinfection samples were obtained between 55 and 20 weeks before detection of reinfection. The TCR beta repertoire of virus-specific CD8 T cells was tracked longitudinally in several donors across an HCV reinfection episode. Between the late 2000s and the early 2010s, five reinfection cases that had stored pre-reinfection samples were identified. In the reinfection study, participants who had previously resolved an HCV infection were followed up every 3 months. What the study reported, not specific to this receptor: With only 4 to 6 donors, the study could not reach definitive conclusions about public clonotypes linked to secondary clearance.

Per the publication, the time point label means: pre-reinfection, 55 to 20 weeks before reinfection detection. Sorted cells were sequenced directly ex vivo, with no in vitro expansion before TCR sequencing. The donors, who were people who inject drugs, were enrolled in the Montreal Acute Hepatitis C Cohort Study (HEPCO) in Canada. As controls, total naive CD8 T cells, sorted as viable CD3+ CD8+ CD45RO-, were obtained from a couple of donors at each of the three reinfection time points. Before sorting, cryopreserved peripheral blood mononuclear cells were thawed and CD8 T cells were purified from those thawed cells. Negative selection with the MACS CD8+ T cell Isolation Kit was used to enrich CD8 T cells. Cells were sorted on a BD FACSAria II sorter using FACSDiva software, and FlowJo was used for data analysis. The method was the immunoSEQ multiplex PCR assay. Genomic DNA was extracted from the sorted cells, and Adaptive Biotechnologies' automated high-throughput method was used to sequence the TCR beta V, D and J regions. A two-step, bias-controlled multiplex PCR was used to amplify the CDR3 regions. Amplified TCR beta libraries were sequenced on an Illumina instrument. As for the authors' bioinformatics: Demultiplexed reads were processed to lower amplification and sequencing bias, and the IMGT database was used to assign CDR3 sequences to gene families. Repertoire data were analyzed with ImmunoSEQ software version 2.0. Clonotype lists were filtered to remove out-of-frame sequences as well as sequences containing stop codons in the CDR3. Clonotypes with a frequency below 0.01% were excluded because such low-frequency clonotypes corresponded to less than one cell. Richness was computed as observed richness divided by input cell number, and evenness as Shannon entropy divided by log observed richness. Repertoire diversity and similarity between time points were quantified using Simpson diversity and Morisita-Horn overlap indices. Clonotypes were grouped as dominant (>1%), sub-dominant (0.5-0.99%), low abundance (0.1-0.49%) or lowest abundance (<0.1%). A germline index was calculated as total CDR3 length minus total nucleotide additions, divided by total CDR3 length. TCRdb took over this immuneACCESS table, retaining in-frame rearrangements with V and J assigned. Such tables are incomplete; in checked studies, under half of the missing clones stem from an unresolved V gene, and the remainder is unexplained. From that table come the V and J calls and clone size; the DNA was used to work out D and trimming. This sample gives tens of thousands of clones in total; about 90% of them show up just once. The ten largest clonotypes hold about 1% of the sample.

Its CDR3 holds 15 amino acids, cysteine through phenylalanine. Left in the record is the CDR3 DNA by itself, 45 bases read in frame from the first base. The germline V gene supplies CDR1 MNHEY and CDR2 SVGAGI. After removal of 5 bases from V and 4 bases from J, the junction retains 3 bases not matched to a gene. For this clone: There is no known antigen for this receptor. No much larger clone exists at a distance of one base, and base qualities are not known.

Input material: naive CD8+ T cells sorted from blood. Read against the paper, the sample's cell subset or site label means: total naive CD8+CD45RO- T cells. This TCR was recovered from a man between 18 and 35 years old with hepatitis C virus infection. Recombination linked TRBV6-5 to TRBJ2-2; 11 bases in the middle match TRBD1. The DNA sequence is as follows: TGTGCCAGCAGTCCGGACAGGGGGCCCACCGGGGAGCTGTTTTTT. This sequence encodes CASSPDRGPTGELFF.